Following are 26 T cell receptor beta chains from one sample sequenced in a study of Graves' ophthalmopathy and Graves' hyperthyroidism. Amplified material comprised TCR beta CDR3 regions derived from RNA transcripts. HTBI primers were employed in first-round RT-PCR, then a second-round multiplex PCR followed. TCRdb re-derived calls from the multiplex PCR reads in MiXCR, one entry per CDR3 protein. The data show around 1,200,000 distinct CDR3 sequences, about 36% seen once. The material sequenced was peripheral blood or thyroid tissue (not recorded which). The source is an adult man with Graves' hyperthyroidism.

This clonotype was recorded a few times. The chain is built from TRBV6-1 and TRBJ2-5, with 11 bases lining up with TRBD1. V shed 7 bases, J shed 2 bases, and the junction held 6 bases outside the gene matches. This CDR3 spans 15 amino acids. The V gene's germline CDR1 is MNHNS and CDR2 SASEGT. The CDR3 bases are TGTGCCAGCATGGGCAGGGACAGGGGGCAAGAGACCCAGTACTTC. Protein product: CASMGRDRGQETQYF.

The CDR3 spells CASSYVQGGGNQPQHF. The CDR3 DNA sequence: TGTGCCAGCAGTTACGTACAGGGGGGTGGAAATCAGCCCCAGCATTTT. V usage is TRBV12-3 or TRBV12-4 and J usage is TRBJ1-5, with TRBD1 matching 8 bases. Germline trimming cut 4 bases from V and 4 bases from J; bases unmatched to any gene: 9. The CDR3 spans 16 residues.

This clonotype was detected a few times. This sequence joins TRBV12-3 or TRBV12-4 and TRBJ1-5; tentative D call: TRBD1 (5 bases). The CDR3 is 16 amino acids. V dropped 1 base and J dropped 3 bases, with 13 bases sitting between them. CDR3: CASSLGGAEHNQPQHF. The CDR3 DNA reads as TGTGCCAGCAGTTTAGGCGGGGCAGAACACAATCAGCCCCAGCATTTT.

Points on this clonotype: Relative to the germline gene, one junction end is altered; a read error may explain this. In nucleotides, the CDR3 is TGCGCCAGCAGCCAAGAGGGGGGGGGGCTGAACACCGGGGAGCTGTTTTTT. As protein: CASSQEGGGLNTGELFF. This chain uses TRBV2 with TRBJ2-2; possible D gene TRBD2, 7 bases. CDR1 SNHLY and CDR2 FYNNEI come from the germline V gene. This CDR3 is 17 amino acids long.

This clonotype was counted between two and nine times. J is TRBJ1-5 and V is TRBV30; no reliable D call. The length of the CDR3 is 15 residues. Looked up from germline, CDR1 is GTSNPN and CDR2 is SVGIG (reference sequence). Between the trimmed V and J ends, which lost 1 base and 2 bases, there was a span of 12 bases. CDR3 in amino acids: CAWSGRSDGNQPQHF. The DNA of the CDR3 is TGTGCCTGGAGTGGACGGTCGGACGGCAATCAGCCCCAGCATTTT.

This chain links TRBV29-1 with TRBJ1-2; 10 nucleotides align to TRBD1. This CDR3 has 14 amino acids. CDR1 and CDR2 from the germline V gene are SQVTM and ANQGSEA. With 5 bases clipped from V and 3 bases from J, the junction kept 6 bases outside the gene matches. The CDR3 loop is CSVTDRGSDYGYTF. The CDR3 DNA follows: TGCAGCGTTACGGACAGGGGGAGCGACTATGGCTACACCTTC.

V gene TRBV19 combines with J gene TRBJ1-4; a weak D match, TRBD1 (6 bases). CDR1 is LNHDA, CDR2 SQIVND, per germline (reference sequence). Trimming cost V 6 bases and J 3 bases, with 17 bases left between them. The CDR3 extends over 16 amino acids. The CDR3 region is CASSTRGRGANEKLFF. DNA for the CDR3: TGTGCCAGTAGCACCCGGGGCAGGGGTGCTAATGAAAAACTGTTTTTT.

The CDR3 spells CASSQALDISYEQYF. The CDR3 bases are TGCGCCAGCAGCCAAGCGCTCGACATCTCCTACGAGCAGTACTTC. The rearrangement joins TRBV4-3 to TRBJ2-7; D not resolved. The CDR3 length is 15 residues. Germline V gene data show CDR1 as LGHNA and CDR2 as YSLEER. V gave up 1 base and J gave up 0 bases, with 10 bases separating them.

Regarding this clonotype: A much larger clone lies a single base off, so this may be a read error. It is likely a read error, because the conserved phenylalanine at the end of the CDR3 is missing. Because the CDR3's place on the DNA is in doubt, the DNA is left out and the CDR3 is given as listed by TCRdb. This chain connects TRBV7-2 to TRBJ2-7; no check of the table's D call, TRBD1, against the DNA was made. The germline CDR1 and CDR2 sequences are SGHTA and FQGNSA. Termini included, the CDR3 measures 12 amino acids. The CDR3 region is CASSLTGAAPTS.

The chain uses TRBV12-3 or TRBV12-4 and TRBJ2-2; 8 bases fit TRBD2. This CDR3 region has 17 residues. V shed 5 bases and J 0 bases; nucleotides not matched to a gene: 8. The CDR3, as DNA: TGTGCCAGCAGTACTACTAGCGGAGAATCGAACACCGGGGAGCTGTTTTTT. Protein sequence: CASSTTSGESNTGELFF.

The chain links TRBV11-2 to TRBJ1-2; 7 bases map to TRBD1. CDR1 and CDR2 from the germline V gene are SGHAT and FQNNGV. J lost 8 bases, V lost 5 bases, and 11 bases had no gene match. The length of the CDR3 is 14 residues. The CDR3 DNA sequence: TGTGCCAGCAGCCCCCGGGACAGTCTCCGGGGCTACACCTTC. It codes for CASSPRDSLRGYTF.

This clonotype was detected ten times or more. This chain connects TRBV5-1 to TRBJ2-7, with 8 bases matching TRBD1. The V segment lost 3 bases and the J segment 3 bases; nucleotides outside the gene matches: 8. Germline CDR1 reads SGHRS; CDR2 reads YFSETQ. This CDR3 has 15 residues. The CDR3 region is CASSSGTGMLYEQYF. Written as DNA, the CDR3 is TGCGCCAGCAGCTCCGGGACAGGTATGCTCTACGAGCAGTACTTC.

This clonotype was counted only a few times. The chain recombines TRBV6-1 with TRBJ1-5; 7 bases fit TRBD1. After removal of 6 bases from V and 7 bases from J, the junction contained 15 bases not matched to a gene. The CDR3 has 16 amino acids. From germline, CDR1 is MNHNS and CDR2 SASEGT. The DNA of the CDR3 is TGTGCCAGCAGGCCCGGGACAGCCCAAGGGAAGCAGCCCCAGCATTTT. Encoded protein: CASRPGTAQGKQPQHF.

The chain recombines TRBV5-4 with TRBJ1-1; maybe TRBD1 (6 bases). The CDR3 contains 15 residues. CDR1 is SGHNT, CDR2 YYREEE, per germline (reference sequence). V was cut by 3 bases and J by 4 bases, with 16 bases left in between. Here the CDR3 reads CASSSTGFDVTEAFF. As DNA, the CDR3 is TGTGCCAGCAGCTCTACAGGGTTTGATGTCACTGAAGCTTTCTTT.

The chain combines TRBV11-2 with TRBJ2-7; possible D gene TRBD1, 7 bases. The V end was cut by 7 bases, the J end by 2 bases, with 15 bases between. The CDR3 length is 14 residues. In germline, CDR1 is SGHAT, CDR2 FQNNGV. The CDR3: CASTVGGGAYEQYF. DNA for the CDR3: TGTGCCAGCACCGTAGGAGGGGGCGCCTACGAGCAGTACTTC.

This clonotype has only one observation. The rearrangement joins TRBV9 to TRBJ1-5, with D uncertain. Germline assignment: CDR1 SGDLS and CDR2 YYNGEE. Trimming pared 10 bases from V and 3 bases from J, leaving 17 bases between. CDR3 size: 14 residues. The CDR3 region is CAWSFQVYNQPQHF. The CDR3 region has the DNA TGTGCCTGGAGCTTCCAGGTATACAATCAGCCCCAGCATTTT.

There are a few counts of this clonotype. This chain uses TRBV5-1 with TRBJ2-7; 7 bases line up with TRBD1. Germline V gene data show CDR1 as SGHRS and CDR2 as YFSETQ. CDR3 length equals 14 residues. The trim removed 3 bases at V and 5 bases at J, leaving 8 bases unmatched. The CDR3 coding sequence is TGCGCCAGCAGCTACAGGGGCAAGGACCACGAGCAGTACTTC. Its protein product is CASSYRGKDHEQYF.

This clonotype has a count of ten or more. The chain couples TRBV7-9 to TRBJ1-6; 7 bases are a match to TRBD1. Germline V CDR1 and CDR2: SEHNR, FQNEAQ (reference sequence). The CDR3 is 14 residues long. With 6 bases clipped from V and 10 bases from J, the junction kept 9 bases outside the gene matches. CDR3 sequence: CASRPRQGRSPLHF. In DNA, the CDR3 is TGTGCCAGCAGGCCAAGACAGGGTCGCTCACCCCTCCACTTT.

This chain uses TRBV12-3 or TRBV12-4 with TRBJ2-7; 8 nucleotides match TRBD2. V lost 6 bases, J lost 3 bases, and 10 bases stayed unmatched. The CDR3 spans 15 residues. CDR3 residues: CASRLAGGLNYEQYF. CDR3 bases: TGTGCCAGCAGACTCGCGGGGGGACTAAACTACGAGCAGTACTTC.

The V gene is TRBV11-2, the J gene TRBJ2-7; D might be TRBD1 or TRBD2, each matching 6 bases. CDR3 length: 12 amino acids. Trimming shortened V by 6 bases and J by 5 bases, and 11 bases separated the two germline ends. Germline CDR1 is SGHAT and CDR2 is FQNNGV. The CDR3 nucleotides are TGTGCCAGCAGTTGGGGGGCGAACGAGCAGTACTTC. This encodes CASSWGANEQYF.

The CDR3 loop reads CASRTTGEGSYEQYF. The DNA for the CDR3 is TGCGCCAGCAGGACGACAGGGGAGGGCTCCTACGAGCAGTACTTC. This chain uses TRBV5-1 with TRBJ2-7; D might be TRBD1 (8 bases). CDR3 size: 15 residues. Trimming took off 5 bases at V and 0 bases at J, with 15 bases between the two ends. Germline loops: CDR1 SGHRS, CDR2 YFSETQ. Drawing the rest from reference TRBV5-1 and TRBJ2-7, the complete variable domain is KAGVTQTPRYLIKTRGQQVTLSCSPISGHRSVSWYQQTPGQGLQFLFEYFSETQRNKGNFPGRFSGRQFSNSRSEMNVSTLELGDSALYLCASRTTGEGSYEQYFGPGTRLTVT.

In its sample, this clonotype was seen a few times. The rearrangement joins TRBV6-5 to TRBJ1-6, with D tentatively TRBD1 (6 bases). Germline CDR1 and CDR2: MNHEY and SVGAGI. The CDR3 has 15 amino acids. V was trimmed by 3 bases and J by 4 bases, leaving 10 bases between them. As DNA, the CDR3 is TGTGCCAGCAGTTATTCGAGGGGGTATAATTCACCCCTCCACTTT. This encodes CASSYSRGYNSPLHF.

The chain combines TRBV5-4 with TRBJ2-7; D ambiguous. Germline CDR1 and CDR2: SGHNT and YYREEE (reference sequence). The CDR3 length is 13 residues. Deletions cut 5 bases from V and 1 base from J, with 10 bases between. The CDR3 DNA reads as TGTGCCAGCAGTACTGGTATTTCCTACGAGCAGTACTTC. Translated, it gives CASSTGISYEQYF.

Ten or more counts support this clonotype. The chain recombines TRBV15 with TRBJ1-5; possible D gene TRBD1, 6 bases. The V gene lost 1 base and the J gene lost 6 bases, with 13 bases spanning the gap. Germline V CDR1 and CDR2: LNHNV, YYDKDF (reference sequence). The CDR3 contains 15 residues. Written as DNA, the CDR3 is TGTGCCACCAGCAGAGCCAGGGGAAACGGTCAGCCCCAGCATTTT. Protein sequence: CATSRARGNGQPQHF.

This chain connects TRBV7-9 to TRBJ2-7; D uncertain. CDR1 and CDR2 from the germline V gene are SEHNR and FQNEAQ (reference sequence). V was clipped by 6 bases and J by 6 bases, with 12 bases between them. This CDR3 has 12 residues. CDR3 nucleotide sequence: TGTGCCAGCAGTGAGGCCACCAGCGAGCAGTACTTC. This translates into CASSEATSEQYF.

The chain joins TRBV2 to TRBJ2-5, with 14 bases fitting TRBD2. The J call may be wrong; the DNA end is better matched by TRBJ2-1. CDR3 length: 15 amino acids. The germline CDR1 and CDR2 sequences are SNHLY and FYNNEI. The CDR3 protein is CASSSTSGGARQQFF. CDR3 bases: TGTGCCAGCAGTTCGACTAGCGGGGGGGCCCGACAGCAGTTCTTC.